This T cell receptor (beta chain) was profiled in a study of T cells after yellow fever vaccination. Study results and caveats: Boosting was followed by the reappearance of most primary-vaccination clones (just under 97% CD4, about 89% CD8).

Germline assignment: CDR1 DFQATT and CDR2 SNEGSKA (reference sequence). V was clipped by 3 bases and J by 4 bases, with 9 bases between them. This CDR3 has 13 amino acids. 5'RACE template switching produced TCR cDNA carrying a universal primer site and UMIs. TCRdb analysed the 5' RACE reads with MiXCR anew, one entry per CDR3 protein. The table includes some 500,000 distinct CDR3 sequences, roughly 14% detected once. This clonotype has more than one count but fewer than ten. Its antigen is undetermined. The chain links TRBV20-1 to TRBJ2-2, with D perhaps being TRBD1 or TRBD2 (5 bases each). Sequenced here: PBMCs, sampled on the day of the yellow fever booster vaccination. The clonotype was recovered from a man under 40 who received the YFV17D yellow fever vaccine. The CDR3 reads CSASSGATGELFF. CDR3 DNA sequence: TGCAGTGCTAGTTCCGGGGCCACCGGGGAGCTGTTTTTT.